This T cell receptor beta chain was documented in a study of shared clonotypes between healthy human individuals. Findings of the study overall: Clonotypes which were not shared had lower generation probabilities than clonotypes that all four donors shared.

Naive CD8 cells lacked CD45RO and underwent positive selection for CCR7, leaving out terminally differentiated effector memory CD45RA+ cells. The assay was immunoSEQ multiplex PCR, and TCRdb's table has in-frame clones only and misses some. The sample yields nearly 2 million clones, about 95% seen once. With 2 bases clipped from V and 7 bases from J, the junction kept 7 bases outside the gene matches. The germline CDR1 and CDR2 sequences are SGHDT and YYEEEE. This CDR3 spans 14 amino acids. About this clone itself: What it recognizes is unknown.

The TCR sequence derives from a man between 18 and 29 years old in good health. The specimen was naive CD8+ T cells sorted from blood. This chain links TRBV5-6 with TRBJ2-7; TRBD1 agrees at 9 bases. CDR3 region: CASSFGTGPGEQYF. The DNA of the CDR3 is TGTGCCAGCAGCTTTGGGACAGGGCCCGGGGAGCAGTACTTC.